These 23 T cell receptor beta chains were sequenced from one sample in a study of blood T cell repertoires in COVID-19. TCRdb's copy holds only in-frame clones and misses some; the assay was immunoSEQ multiplex PCR. The data show some 240,000 clones, approximately 85% seen once. Sequences were obtained from peripheral blood. Receptor source: a woman in her 70s with COVID-19, enrolled during active disease.

Written as DNA, the CDR3 is TGTGCCAGCAGGGACACTGCCACCGGGGAGCTGTTTTTT. Translating it yields CASRDTATGELFF. The rearrangement uses TRBV12-3 or TRBV12-4 and TRBJ2-2; TRBD1 is a possible D gene (5 bases). This CDR3 region has 13 residues. The V gene lost 6 bases and the J gene lost 4 bases, with 9 bases spanning the gap.

This sequence joins TRBV11-2 and TRBJ1-5, with TRBD1 identical over 8 bases. The CDR3 runs 13 residues. Trimming at V came to 6 bases and at J to 7 bases, leaving 5 bases not matched to a gene. Germline V CDR1 and CDR2: SGHAT, FQNNGV. CDR3 in amino acids: CASSPTGDQPQHF. The CDR3 DNA reads as TGTGCCAGCAGTCCGACAGGGGACCAGCCCCAGCATTTT.

V is TRBV5-1 and J is TRBJ2-1; no firm D call. V lost 0 bases and J 8 bases, leaving 12 bases between the germline ends. Germline V gene sequence: CDR1 SGHRS, CDR2 YFSETQ. This CDR3 has 14 amino acids. This CDR3 is CASSLVAVSHEQFF. CDR3 nucleotides: TGCGCCAGCAGCTTGGTGGCAGTTTCACATGAGCAGTTCTTC.

The chain links TRBV13 to TRBJ1-4, with 8 positions matching TRBD1. The CDR3 extends over 16 amino acids. The germline V gene encodes CDR1 PRHDT and CDR2 FYEKMQ (reference sequence). Germline trimming cut 6 bases from V and 0 bases from J; bases unmatched to any gene: 6. As DNA, the CDR3 is TGTGCCAGCAGTTCAGGGACAGGACCAACTAATGAAAAACTGTTTTTT. Its protein product is CASSSGTGPTNEKLFF.

The rearrangement joins TRBV13 to TRBJ1-6; no definite D call. With 5 bases removed from V and 10 bases from J, the gap between germline ends came to 15 bases. Germline lookup yields CDR1 PRHDT and CDR2 FYEKMQ (reference sequence). This CDR3 region has 14 residues. This CDR3 reads CASSKETFGSPLHF. As DNA, the CDR3 is TGTGCCAGCAGCAAGGAGACCTTTGGATCACCCCTCCACTTT.

The chain is built from TRBV5-1 and TRBJ2-7, with 7 bases lining up with TRBD2. The CDR3 runs 16 residues. Germline trimming cut 4 bases from V and 1 base from J; bases unmatched to any gene: 11. The V gene's germline CDR1 is SGHRS and CDR2 YFSETQ. In DNA form, the CDR3 reads TGCGCCAGCAGCGTAGGCTCTAGCGGTAATTCCTACGAGCAGTACTTC. Translation: CASSVGSSGNSYEQYF.

The chain has TRBV18 and TRBJ2-1; 11 bases line up with TRBD2. V trimming: 8 bases; J trimming: 2 bases; junction bases outside the gene matches: 5. The CDR3 loop spans 15 amino acids. Germline V gene sequence: CDR1 KGHSH, CDR2 LQKENI. DNA of the CDR3: TGTGCCAGCGCCCGACTAGCGGGAACCTACAATGAGCAGTTCTTC. Translating it yields CASARLAGTYNEQFF. The whole variable domain, filled in from reference TRBV18 and TRBJ2-1, reads NAGVMQNPRHLVRRRGQEARLRCSPMKGHSHVYWYRQLPEEGLKFMVYLQKENIIDESGMPKERFSAEFPKEGPSILRIQQVVRGDSAAYFCASARLAGTYNEQFFGPGTRLTVL.

This clone came up once. The V and J genes are TRBV28 and TRBJ2-7; D is ambiguous. There are 15 residues in the CDR3. With 5 bases removed from V and 0 bases from J, the gap between germline ends came to 14 bases. The germline CDR1 and CDR2 sequences are MDHEN and SYDVKM. As DNA, the CDR3 is TGTGCCAGCAGTCCTATATATATGAGCTCCTACGAGCAGTACTTC. Translating it yields CASSPIYMSSYEQYF.

The chain uses TRBV19 and TRBJ1-5; weak D call: TRBD1 (5 bases). V was clipped by 5 bases and J by 0 bases, with 8 bases between them. CDR1 is LNHDA and CDR2 is SQIVND in the germline V gene (reference sequence). The CDR3 sequence is 14 residues long. CDR3 sequence (DNA): TGTGCCAGTAGTCAGACAGCTAGCAATCAGCCCCAGCATTTT. Its translation is CASSQTASNQPQHF.

J is TRBJ1-3 and V is TRBV6-5; a weak D match, TRBD1 (6 bases). Germline loops: CDR1 MNHEY, CDR2 SVGAGI. The CDR3 length is 16 residues. V was pared by 0 bases and J by 2 bases, with 11 bases between. The CDR3 DNA is TGTGCCAGCAGTTACTCCCAGGGGAACCCTGGAAACACCATATATTTT. Its protein is CASSYSQGNPGNTIYF.

CDR3 nucleotide sequence: TGTGCCAGGTCCGTCAGAGCCAAAAACATTCAGTACTTC. Translating it yields CARSVRAKNIQYF. This sequence joins TRBV21-1 and TRBJ2-4; TRBD1 reflects the table's D call only, with no check against the DNA. TRBV21-1 is labeled a pseudogene. The CDR3 runs to 13 residues.

The CDR3 loop is CASSELAPDTDTQYF. The CDR3 DNA is TGTGCCAGCAGTGAGCTAGCGCCAGACACAGATACGCAGTATTTT. J is TRBJ2-3 and V is TRBV2, with TRBD2 as a possible D gene (6 bases). The length of the CDR3 is 15 residues. Germline loops: CDR1 SNHLY, CDR2 FYNNEI. The V end was cut by 3 bases, the J end by 2 bases, with 12 bases between. The entire variable domain, with the rest obtained from reference TRBV2 and TRBJ2-3, is as follows: EPEVTQTPSHQVTQMGQEVILRCVPISNHLYFYWYRQILGQKVEFLVSFYNNEISEKSEIFDDQFSVERPDGSNFTLKIRSTKLEDSAMYFCASSELAPDTDTQYFGPGTRLTVL.

V usage is TRBV9 and J usage is TRBJ1-3; D not certain. With 0 bases removed from V and 0 bases from J, the gap between germline ends came to 4 bases. Germline V gene lookup returns CDR1 SGDLS and CDR2 YYNGEE. The CDR3 sequence is 14 residues long. The CDR3 sequence: CASSVAVSGNTIYF. CDR3 DNA: TGTGCCAGCAGCGTAGCAGTCTCTGGAAACACCATATATTTT.

The chain recombines TRBV21-1 with TRBJ2-7; the table's D call, TRBD2, was not checked against the DNA. TRBV21-1 is shown as a pseudogene. The CDR3 spans 18 residues. The CDR3 loop is CASSTFPDLGLAGVEQYF. The CDR3 region has the DNA TGTGCCAGCAGCACCTTCCCCGACTTGGGACTAGCGGGAGTCGAGCAGTACTTC.

The chain links TRBV7-9 to TRBJ1-2, with TRBD1 as a possible D gene (5 bases). Trimming removed 4 bases from V and 3 bases from J, with 9 bases in between. Germline CDR1 and CDR2: SEHNR and FQNEAQ (reference sequence). This CDR3 contains 13 residues. This chain's CDR3 is CASSWGDYYGYTF. The DNA for the CDR3 is TGTGCCAGCAGCTGGGGGGATTACTATGGCTACACCTTC.

This chain joins TRBV24-1 and TRBJ1-5, with no clear D. The germline CDR1 and CDR2 sequences are KGHDR and SFDVKD. This CDR3 has 19 amino acids. Trimming took 5 bases from V and 0 from J, leaving 22 bases between them. The CDR3, as DNA: TGTGCCACCAGTGCGGGTAACAAGGCCACGTACTCTAGCAATCAGCCCCAGCATTTT. This codes for CATSAGNKATYSSNQPQHF.

This clone was observed once. This chain uses TRBV7-2 with TRBJ1-2; the D is unclear. Between the trimmed V and J ends, which lost 6 bases and 5 bases, there was a span of 16 bases. CDR1 and CDR2 (germline): SGHTA, FQGNSA. The CDR3 loop spans 14 amino acids. CDR3 loop: CASRVLTEVYGYTF. CDR3 in DNA: TGTGCCAGCAGAGTATTGACCGAGGTTTATGGCTACACCTTC.

Note on this clone: At one of its ends the junction is not consistent with the germline gene, which may arise from a read error. The chain carries TRBV7-7 and TRBJ2-5; tentative D call: TRBD1 (6 bases). The CDR3 is made up of 13 amino acids. Germline CDR1 reads SSHAT; CDR2 reads FNYEAQ (reference sequence). The CDR3 loop reads CASSTDSQETQYF. The CDR3 DNA reads TGTGCTAGCAGCACGGACAGCCAAGAGACCCAGTACTTC.

V and J are TRBV6-1 and TRBJ2-6, with unresolved D. The germline V gene has CDR1 MNHNS and CDR2 SASEGT. CDR3 size: 16 residues. Trimming removed 4 bases from V and 2 bases from J, with 12 bases in between. As DNA, the CDR3 is TGTGCCAGCAGTGCCTACCCGCTAACTGGGGCCAACGTCCTGACTTTC. Amino acid sequence: CASSAYPLTGANVLTF.

The rearrangement joins TRBV5-5 to TRBJ2-1, with TRBD2 as a possible D gene (6 bases). The V end lost 3 bases, the J end lost 8 bases, and 15 bases lay between the germline ends. CDR1 and CDR2 from the germline V gene are SGHKS and YYEKEE (reference sequence). This CDR3 spans 14 amino acids. CDR3 nucleotides: TGTGCCAGCAGCTGGGGCGGAGGGGAGCATGAGCAGTTCTTC. Translating it yields CASSWGGGEHEQFF.

The chain joins TRBV2 to TRBJ1-1, with 7 nucleotides matching TRBD1. The CDR3 consists of 14 residues. With V trimmed by 7 bases and J by 1 base, 6 bases remained unmatched. Germline-derived CDR1 and CDR2 are SNHLY and FYNNEI. The CDR3 nucleotides are TGTGCCAGCAACGCAGGGGGTCCGAACACTGAAGCTTTCTTT. Translating gives CASNAGGPNTEAFF.

The chain employs TRBV5-1 and TRBJ1-1, with TRBD1 matching 10 bases. V dropped 4 bases and J dropped 3; count of bases not matched to a gene: 6. The germline CDR1 and CDR2 sequences are SGHRS and YFSETQ. The CDR3 consists of 15 residues. The CDR3 sequence is CASSALGTGDTEAFF. The DNA for the CDR3 is TGCGCCAGCAGCGCCCTGGGGACAGGGGACACTGAAGCTTTCTTT. Full variable domain (rest looked up from reference TRBV5-1 and TRBJ1-1): KAGVTQTPRYLIKTRGQQVTLSCSPISGHRSVSWYQQTPGQGLQFLFEYFSETQRNKGNFPGRFSGRQFSNSRSEMNVSTLELGDSALYLCASSALGTGDTEAFFGQGTRLTVV.

This clone showed up just a few times. This rearrangement joins TRBV4-3 to TRBJ1-3, with D possibly matching TRBD1 (5 bases). The CDR3 loop spans 15 amino acids. Germline lookup yields CDR1 LGHNA and CDR2 YSLEER. V lost 0 bases and J lost 1, with 7 bases in between. This CDR3 is CASSQDGTSGNTIYF. CDR3 sequence (DNA): TGCGCCAGCAGCCAAGATGGGACTTCTGGAAACACCATATATTTT.